This passage covers 28 T cell receptor beta chains from one sample sequenced in a study of technical replicates of blood from a few donors. This table comes from immunoSEQ multiplex PCR, and its TCRdb copy is limited to in-frame clones, with some not included. Here the sample spans about 80,000 clones, just over 85% being singletons. The source material was PBMCs. The receptors derive from a human donor in good health. Some clones in this sample may be carry-over from other donors' samples.

The V gene is TRBV30, the J gene TRBJ2-1; 12 bases match TRBD2. Germline V gene lookup returns CDR1 GTSNPN and CDR2 SVGIG (reference sequence). Losses at the gene ends were 8 bases for V and 7 bases for J; bases not matched to a gene: 12. The CDR3 consists of 15 residues. In DNA, the CDR3 is TGTGCCCGAGATTCGGGACTAGCGGGCTCTAATGAGCAGTTCTTC. Translating it yields CARDSGLAGSNEQFF.

The chain links TRBV29-1 to TRBJ2-5, with D possibly being TRBD2 (6 bases). This CDR3 is 13 amino acids long. From germline, CDR1 is SQVTM and CDR2 ANQGSEA. Trimming took off 7 bases at V and 4 bases at J, with 16 bases between the two ends. Here the CDR3 reads CSAGGMGLETQYF. The CDR3 region has the DNA TGCAGCGCCGGAGGGATGGGGTTAGAGACCCAGTACTTC.

The rearrangement joins TRBV7-9 to TRBJ2-5; 10 bases match TRBD1. The better agreement between TRBJ2-7 and the DNA end casts doubt on the J call. This CDR3 is built from 19 residues. Germline loops: CDR1 SEHNR, CDR2 FQNEAQ (reference sequence). The CDR3 sequence: CASSSFRDRGRQASYEQYF. In DNA, the CDR3 is TGTGCCAGCAGCTCCTTCCGGGACAGGGGTCGGCAGGCTTCCTACGAGCAGTACTTC.

In this sample, this clone turned up a few times. This chain joins TRBV23-1 and TRBJ1-3; 8 bases align to TRBD1. TRBV23-1 qualifies as an ORF whose function is uncertain. With 7 bases clipped from V and 4 bases from J, the junction kept 6 bases outside the gene matches. The CDR3 is made up of 14 amino acids. In nucleotides, the CDR3 is TGCGCCAGCAATGACAGGGGTGGGGGAAACACCATATATTTT. Residues: CASNDRGGGNTIYF.

The chain carries TRBV11-2 and TRBJ1-2, with a possible D match to TRBD1 (6 bases). CDR1 and CDR2 from the germline V gene are SGHAT and FQNNGV. V was clipped by 4 bases and J by 4 bases, with 19 bases between them. The length of the CDR3 is 16 residues. The CDR3 reads CASSSQRTVMVYGYTF. The CDR3 coding sequence is TGTGCCAGCAGCTCCCAGCGGACAGTAATGGTCTATGGCTACACCTTC.

This clone was detected once. J is TRBJ2-2 and V is TRBV25-1, with 7 nucleotides matching TRBD1. This CDR3 comprises 14 residues. V lost 9 bases and J lost 1; bases outside the gene matches: 5. Germline lookup yields CDR1 MGHDK and CDR2 SYGVNS. CDR3: CARPYRGNTGELFF. The CDR3 DNA reads as TGTGCCAGGCCCTACAGGGGGAACACCGGGGAGCTGTTTTTT.

This clone was counted a few times. The rearrangement links TRBV29-1 to TRBJ1-1; D uncertain. V dropped 7 bases and J dropped 1 base, with 10 bases sitting between them. Germline CDR1 and CDR2: SQVTM and ANQGSEA. The CDR3 is made up of 12 amino acids. The CDR3 bases are TGCAGCGCCCGGGGTCAGAACACTGAAGCTTTCTTT. This translates into CSARGQNTEAFF.

This chain uses TRBV2 with TRBJ1-2; 8 bases match TRBD1. This CDR3 region has 16 residues. Germline V gene data show CDR1 as SNHLY and CDR2 as FYNNEI. The V and J ends lost 6 bases and 5 bases, in that order; junction bases with no gene match: 14. CDR3 nucleotide sequence: TGTGCCAGCAGAAGGGACAGGCCCAACGGGGGGTATGGCTACACCTTC. Its protein product is CASRRDRPNGGYGYTF.

About this clone itself: The same CDR3 arises from other DNA sequences in this sample as well. The chain uses TRBV9 and TRBJ2-1, with a possible D match to TRBD2 (6 bases). Germline-derived CDR1 and CDR2 are SGDLS and YYNGEE. The CDR3 has 15 amino acids. The V and J ends lost 0 bases and 6 bases respectively, with 13 bases between them. The CDR3 sequence is CASSVVGGGGNEQFF. CDR3 nucleotides: TGTGCCAGCAGCGTAGTGGGAGGCGGCGGCAATGAGCAGTTCTTC. Full variable domain (rest looked up from reference TRBV9 and TRBJ2-1): DSGVTQTPKHLITATGQRVTLRCSPRSGDLSVYWYQQSLDQGLQFLIQYYNGEERAKGNILERFSAQQFPDLHSELNLSSLELGDSALYFCASSVVGGGGNEQFFGPGTRLTVL.

The chain carries TRBV29-1 and TRBJ1-1, with a tentative D call TRBD1 (6 bases). Germline V gives CDR1 SQVTM, CDR2 ANQGSEA. With 7 bases removed from V and 8 bases from J, the gap between germline ends came to 11 bases. CDR3 length: 10 amino acids. The CDR3 DNA reads as TGCAGCGGAGGGGGAGTAGAAGCTTTCTTT. Translating gives CSGGGVEAFF.

This clone showed up just once. The chain is built from TRBV7-9 and TRBJ2-6, with 8 bases identical to TRBD1. CDR1 is SEHNR, CDR2 FQNEAQ, per germline (reference sequence). V lost 0 bases to trimming and J lost 1 base; unmatched junction nucleotides: 5. This CDR3 contains 18 residues. This CDR3 reads CASSLAGQVTSGANVLTF. CDR3 nucleotides: TGTGCCAGCAGCTTAGCGGGACAGGTTACATCTGGGGCCAACGTCCTGACTTTC.

This chain links TRBV7-2 with TRBJ1-2; D might be TRBD1 (5 bases). This CDR3 comprises 11 residues. Trimming removed 8 bases from V and 7 bases from J, with 11 bases in between. The V gene's germline CDR1 is SGHTA and CDR2 FQGNSA. The CDR3 region has the DNA TGTGCCAGCCGGGAGGGACTTGGCTACACCTTC. Its protein is CASREGLGYTF.

The chain carries TRBV15 and TRBJ2-5, with 7 bases matching TRBD2. CDR3 length: 18 residues. The germline CDR1 and CDR2 sequences are LNHNV and YYDKDF (reference sequence). Germline trimming cut 2 bases from V and 0 bases from J; bases unmatched to any gene: 12. DNA of the CDR3: TGTGCCACCAGCAGACCCTGGGCGGGGGACTCCTACCAAGAGACCCAGTACTTC. This encodes CATSRPWAGDSYQETQYF.

The chain has TRBV10-3 and TRBJ1-2; perhaps TRBD1 as D (6 bases). Germline V gene lookup returns CDR1 ENHRY and CDR2 SYGVKD. The CDR3 totals 13 residues. Trimming cost V 11 bases and J 3 bases, with 16 bases left between them. CDR3 in DNA: TGTGCCTCCGGGGAGGGGGTTCACTATGGCTACACCTTC. Its translation is CASGEGVHYGYTF.

The chain couples TRBV19 to TRBJ2-5; TRBD2 matches at 11 bases. The CDR3 length is 16 residues. V trimming: 2 bases; J trimming: 5 bases; junction bases outside the gene matches: 7. Germline lookup yields CDR1 LNHDA and CDR2 SQIVND (reference sequence). For the CDR3, the DNA is TGTGCCAGTAGTATACCCCTAGCGGGGGGTGTGGAGACCCAGTACTTC. This gives the protein CASSIPLAGGVETQYF.

The chain carries TRBV4-3 and TRBJ2-1, with D possibly matching TRBD2 (6 bases). The germline V gene encodes CDR1 LGHNA and CDR2 YSLEER. This CDR3 contains 13 residues. V was trimmed by 2 bases and J by 9 bases, leaving 11 bases between them. The CDR3 bases are TGCGCCAGCAGCCAACTACTAGCAACTGAGCAGTTCTTC. It translates to CASSQLLATEQFF.

The gene calls are TRBV7-2 and TRBJ2-7; D unclear. Germline lookup yields CDR1 SGHTA and CDR2 FQGNSA. Trimming cost V 2 bases and J 2 bases, with 10 bases left between them. The CDR3 contains 14 residues. This CDR3 is CASSLLAVPYEQYF. The CDR3 DNA reads TGTGCCAGCAGCTTATTAGCAGTCCCCTACGAGCAGTACTTC.

This chain uses TRBV6-6 with TRBJ2-7; D is perhaps TRBD1 (6 bases). CDR1 MNHNY and CDR2 SVGAGI come from the germline V gene (reference sequence). This CDR3 has 13 amino acids. Between the trimmed V and J ends, which lost 8 bases and 1 base, there was a span of 12 bases. CDR3 sequence (DNA): TGTGCCAGCTTTTCAGGGGATTCCTACGAGCAGTACTTC. Protein sequence: CASFSGDSYEQYF.

The chain carries TRBV9 and TRBJ1-5, with 8 bases identical to TRBD1. V shed 4 bases, J shed 3 bases, and the junction held 6 bases outside the gene matches. The length of the CDR3 is 15 residues. Germline lookup yields CDR1 SGDLS and CDR2 YYNGEE. The CDR3 coding sequence is TGTGCCAGCAGCATCACAGGGGGGTTCAATCAGCCCCAGCATTTT. Translated: CASSITGGFNQPQHF.

The chain joins TRBV6-5 to TRBJ1-2, with D maybe TRBD1 (6 bases). The CDR3 consists of 14 residues. Germline values: CDR1 MNHEY, CDR2 SVGAGI. The germline V and J ends were trimmed by 6 bases and 8 bases, with 19 bases remaining between them. CDR3 coding DNA: TGTGCCAGCAGCCCTAGGGGGTTAACAAGAGGCTACACCTTC. Translating gives CASSPRGLTRGYTF.

V gene TRBV7-2 combines with J gene TRBJ2-2, with D possibly matching TRBD2 (7 bases). This CDR3 is 16 amino acids long. Germline lookup yields CDR1 SGHTA and CDR2 FQGNSA. Trimming removed 5 bases at V and 0 bases at J, with 13 bases between. As DNA, the CDR3 is TGTGCCAGCAGCCGAGGGGGGGCCCCGAACACCGGGGAGCTGTTTTTT. Translation: CASSRGGAPNTGELFF.

The V and J genes are TRBV19 and TRBJ1-1; TRBD1 aligns across 9 bases. Germline lookup yields CDR1 LNHDA and CDR2 SQIVND (reference sequence). The CDR3 loop spans 15 amino acids. V lost 5 bases to trimming and J lost 5 bases; unmatched junction nucleotides: 9. The CDR3: CASSAQQGAGTEAFF. The CDR3 DNA reads as TGTGCCAGTAGTGCCCAACAGGGGGCAGGGACTGAAGCTTTCTTT.

The chain has TRBV20-1 and TRBJ1-1; D call uncertain. V lost 5 bases to trimming and J lost 3 bases, with 7 bases between them. Looked up from germline, CDR1 is DFQATT and CDR2 is SNEGSKA (reference sequence). The CDR3 loop spans 11 amino acids. DNA of the CDR3: TGCAGTGCTCCCCTCGACACTGAAGCTTTCTTT. This sequence encodes CSAPLDTEAFF.

V is TRBV7-8 and J is TRBJ2-3, with 8 bases aligning to TRBD2. Germline V gene lookup returns CDR1 SGHVS and CDR2 FQNEAQ. V trimming: 1 base; J trimming: 0 bases; junction bases outside the gene matches: 3. The CDR3 is 16 amino acids. CDR3: CASSLVAGLSTDTQYF. The CDR3 DNA follows: TGTGCCAGCAGCTTAGTAGCGGGGCTGAGCACAGATACGCAGTATTTT. The variable domain in full, with the rest retrieved from reference TRBV7-8 and TRBJ2-3, is GAGVSQSPRYKVAKRGQDVALRCDPISGHVSLFWYQQALGQGPEFLTYFQNEAQLDKSGLPSDRFFAERPEGSVSTLKIQRTQQEDSAVYLCASSLVAGLSTDTQYFGPGTRLTVL.

Comments on this clone: One end of the junction is discordant with germline, which a read error may explain. This chain uses TRBV6-1 with TRBJ1-2; the D gene is possibly TRBD1 (5 bases). The CDR3 runs to 12 residues. The V gene's germline CDR1 is MNHNS and CDR2 SASEGT. The CDR3 loop reads CASREEGIGYTF. The CDR3 DNA follows: TGTGCCAGCAGGGAAGAGGGGATAGGCTACACCTTC.

This clone was seen a few times. This sequence joins TRBV11-2 and TRBJ1-6; 8 nucleotides match TRBD1. Germline V gene data show CDR1 as SGHAT and CDR2 as FQNNGV. The ends lost 6 bases at V and 13 bases at J; junction bases unmatched: 17. The CDR3 has 16 residues. CDR3 loop: CASSFKTGQGGGPLHF. CDR3 nucleotides: TGTGCCAGCAGTTTTAAAACCGGACAGGGAGGGGGTCCCCTCCACTTT.

The rearrangement joins TRBV10-3 to TRBJ1-3; 9 nucleotides agree with TRBD1. This CDR3 has 14 residues. The junction had 3 bases not matched to a gene; V was cut back by 7 bases and J by 2 bases. The germline gives CDR1 ENHRY, CDR2 SYGVKD. In nucleotides, the CDR3 is TGTGCCATCACAGGGGACAGGGCTGGAAACACCATATATTTT. Translating it yields CAITGDRAGNTIYF.

The rearrangement joins TRBV9 to TRBJ2-6, with TRBD1 matching over 9 bases. Germline lookup yields CDR1 SGDLS and CDR2 YYNGEE. Trimming at V came to 0 bases and at J to 4 bases, leaving 8 bases not matched to a gene. This CDR3 region has 18 residues. CDR3 protein: CASSVALGQGYGANVLTF. The CDR3 DNA sequence: TGTGCCAGCAGCGTAGCTTTGGGACAGGGATACGGGGCCAACGTCCTGACTTTC.